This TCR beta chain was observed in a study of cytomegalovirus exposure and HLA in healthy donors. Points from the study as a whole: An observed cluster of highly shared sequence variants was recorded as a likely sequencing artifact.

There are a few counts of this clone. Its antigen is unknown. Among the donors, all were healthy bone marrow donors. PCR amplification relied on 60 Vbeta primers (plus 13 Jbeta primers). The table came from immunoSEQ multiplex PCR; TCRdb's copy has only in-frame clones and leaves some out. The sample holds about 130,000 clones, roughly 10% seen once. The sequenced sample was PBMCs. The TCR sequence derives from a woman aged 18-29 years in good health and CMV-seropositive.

CDR3 in amino acids: CASRRTGLAKNIQYF. DNA of the CDR3: TGTGCCAGCAGAAGGACAGGTCTAGCCAAAAACATTCAGTACTTC. The chain combines TRBV27 with TRBJ2-4, with 7 bases that match TRBD1. CDR1 and CDR2 (germline): MNHEY, SMNVEV (reference sequence). V dropped 6 bases and J dropped 0; count of bases not matched to a gene: 5. This CDR3 spans 15 amino acids.